The sequence of this TCR beta chain was determined in a study of T cell responses to AZD1222 COVID-19 vaccine. The length of the CDR3 is 13 residues. V was pared by 8 bases and J by 7 bases, with 15 bases between. The germline CDR1 and CDR2 sequences are MDHEN and SYDVKM. Study results and caveats: Among AZD1222 vaccinees, only 5 to 7 were seropositive at baseline. As reported, nearly half of all spike-specific TCRs target variant regions that are unmutated.

Profiling relied on immunoSEQ multiplex PCR, and the TCRdb table lists in-frame clones only, not all of them. The sample records 120,000 or so clones, about nine tenths being singletons. This clone was detected only once. Its antigen is unidentified. The chain joins TRBV28 to TRBJ1-5, with D perhaps matching TRBD1 (5 bases). This TCR derives from an adult in good health. The starting material was peripheral blood, obtained on day 0 of AZD1222 vaccination. CDR3 sequence: CASRGGDGQPQHF. The CDR3 coding sequence is TGTGCCAGCCGTGGAGGGGACGGACAGCCCCAGCATTTT.